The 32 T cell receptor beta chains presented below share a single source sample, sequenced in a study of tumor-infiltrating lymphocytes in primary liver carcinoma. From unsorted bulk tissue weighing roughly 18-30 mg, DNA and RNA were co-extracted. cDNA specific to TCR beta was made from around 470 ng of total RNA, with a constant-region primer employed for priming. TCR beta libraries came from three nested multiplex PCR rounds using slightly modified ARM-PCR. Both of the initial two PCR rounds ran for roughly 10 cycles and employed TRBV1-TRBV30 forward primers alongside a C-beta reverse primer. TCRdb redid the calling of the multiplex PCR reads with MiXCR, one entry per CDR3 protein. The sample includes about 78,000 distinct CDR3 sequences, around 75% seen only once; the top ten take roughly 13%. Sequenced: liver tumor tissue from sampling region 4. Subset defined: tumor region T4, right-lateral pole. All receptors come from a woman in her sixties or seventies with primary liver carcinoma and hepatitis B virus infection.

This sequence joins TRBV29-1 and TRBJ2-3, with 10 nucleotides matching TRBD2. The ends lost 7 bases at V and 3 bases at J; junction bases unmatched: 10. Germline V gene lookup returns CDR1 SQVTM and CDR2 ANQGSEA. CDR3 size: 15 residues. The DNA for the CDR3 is TGCAGCGCTGGCAAGATTAGCGGGAGGACAGATACGCAGTATTTT. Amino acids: CSAGKISGRTDTQYF.

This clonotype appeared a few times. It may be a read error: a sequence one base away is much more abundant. Here the CDR3 DNA reads TGTGTCATAAAAACAGGGGGCCCAGGGAGCACCGGGGAGCTGTTTTTT. Its translation is CVIKTGGPGSTGELFF. The V call is TRBV10-3, the J call TRBJ2-2, with 9 bases aligning to TRBD1. CDR3 length equals 16 residues. The germline gives CDR1 ENHRY, CDR2 SYGVKD.

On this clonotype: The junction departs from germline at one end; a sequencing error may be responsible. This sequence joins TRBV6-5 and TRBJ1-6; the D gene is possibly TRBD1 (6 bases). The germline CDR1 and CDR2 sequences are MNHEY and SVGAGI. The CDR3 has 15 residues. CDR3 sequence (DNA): TGTGACAGCAGTCTTATCGGGACATGGAATTCACCCCTCCACTTT. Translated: CDSSLIGTWNSPLHF.

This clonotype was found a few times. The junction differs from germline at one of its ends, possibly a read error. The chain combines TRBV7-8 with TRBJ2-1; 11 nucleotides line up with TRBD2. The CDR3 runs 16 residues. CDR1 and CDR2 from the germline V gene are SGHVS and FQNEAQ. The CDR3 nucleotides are TGTACCAGCAGCTCCAGCGTTAGCGGGAGGGTGAATGAGCAGTTCTTC. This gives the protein CTSSSSVSGRVNEQFF.

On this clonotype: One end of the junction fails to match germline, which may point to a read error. The CDR3 sequence is CAIRWDRRNSLLHF. CDR3 DNA: TGTGCCATCAGATGGGACAGGAGGAATTCACTCCTCCACTTT. The chain has TRBV28 and TRBJ1-6, with 8 bases fitting TRBD1. This CDR3 contains 14 residues. CDR1 and CDR2 from the germline V gene are MDHEN and SYDVKM.

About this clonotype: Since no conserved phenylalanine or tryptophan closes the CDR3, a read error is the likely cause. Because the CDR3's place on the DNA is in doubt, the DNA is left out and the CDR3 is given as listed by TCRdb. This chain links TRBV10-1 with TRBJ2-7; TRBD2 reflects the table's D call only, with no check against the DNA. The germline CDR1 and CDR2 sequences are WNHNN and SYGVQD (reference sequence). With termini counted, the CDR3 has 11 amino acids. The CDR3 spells CATGLGGSFGG.

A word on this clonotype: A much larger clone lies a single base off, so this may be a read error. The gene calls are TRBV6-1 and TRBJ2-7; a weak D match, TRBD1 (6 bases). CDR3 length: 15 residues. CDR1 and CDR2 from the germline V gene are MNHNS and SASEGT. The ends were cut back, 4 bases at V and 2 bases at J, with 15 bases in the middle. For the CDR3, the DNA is TGTGCCAGCAGTGTTCCGGACAGAGCCCCCTACGAGCAGTACTTC. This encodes CASSVPDRAPYEQYF.

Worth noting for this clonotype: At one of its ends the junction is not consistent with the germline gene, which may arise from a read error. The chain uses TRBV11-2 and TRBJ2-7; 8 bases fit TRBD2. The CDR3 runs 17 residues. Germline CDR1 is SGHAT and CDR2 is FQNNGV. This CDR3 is CASSPDFPRGGSCEQYF. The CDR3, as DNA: TGTGCCAGCAGCCCCGACTTCCCTCGGGGGGGCTCCTGCGAGCAGTACTTC.

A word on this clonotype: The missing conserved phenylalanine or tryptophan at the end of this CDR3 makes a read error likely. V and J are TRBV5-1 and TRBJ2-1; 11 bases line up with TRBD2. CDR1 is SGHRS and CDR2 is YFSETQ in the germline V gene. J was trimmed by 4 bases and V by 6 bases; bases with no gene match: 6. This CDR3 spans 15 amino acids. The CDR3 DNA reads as TGCGCCAGCAACTTACTAGCGGGAGTATACAATGAGCAGTTCATC. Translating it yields CASNLLAGVYNEQFI.

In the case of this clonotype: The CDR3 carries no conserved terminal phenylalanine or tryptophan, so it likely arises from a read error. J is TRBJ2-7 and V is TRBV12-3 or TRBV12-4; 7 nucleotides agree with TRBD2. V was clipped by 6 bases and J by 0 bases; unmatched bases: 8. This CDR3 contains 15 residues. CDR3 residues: CASSPSGGSSYEQYY. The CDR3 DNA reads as TGTGCCAGCAGCCCCAGTGGCGGGAGCTCCTACGAGCAGTACTAC.

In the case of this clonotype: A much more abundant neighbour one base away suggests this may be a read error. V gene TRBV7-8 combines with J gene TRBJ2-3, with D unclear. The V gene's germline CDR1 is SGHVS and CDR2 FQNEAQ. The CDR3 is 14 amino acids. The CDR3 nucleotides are TGTGCCAGCATCTTAGAAACAGGCACAGATACGCAGTATTTT. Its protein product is CASILETGTDTQYF. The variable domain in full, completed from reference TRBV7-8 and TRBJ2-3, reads GAGVSQSPRYKVAKRGQDVALRCDPISGHVSLFWYQQALGQGPEFLTYFQNEAQLDKSGLPSDRFFAERPEGSVSTLKIQRTQQEDSAVYLCASILETGTDTQYFGPGTRLTVL.

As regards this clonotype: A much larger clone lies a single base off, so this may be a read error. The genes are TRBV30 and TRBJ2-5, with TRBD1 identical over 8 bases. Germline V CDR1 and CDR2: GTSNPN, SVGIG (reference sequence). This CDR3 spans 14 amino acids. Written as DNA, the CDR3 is TGTGTCTGGGACAGGACAGGGCTTCAAGAGACCCAGTACTTC. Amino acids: CVWDRTGLQETQYF.

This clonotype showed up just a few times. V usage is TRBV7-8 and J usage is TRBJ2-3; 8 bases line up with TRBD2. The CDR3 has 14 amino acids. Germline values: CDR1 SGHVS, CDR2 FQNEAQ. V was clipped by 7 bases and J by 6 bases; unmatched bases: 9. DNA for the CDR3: TGTGCCAGCATCCCGGCGACTAGCGCGGATACGCAGTATTTT. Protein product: CASIPATSADTQYF.

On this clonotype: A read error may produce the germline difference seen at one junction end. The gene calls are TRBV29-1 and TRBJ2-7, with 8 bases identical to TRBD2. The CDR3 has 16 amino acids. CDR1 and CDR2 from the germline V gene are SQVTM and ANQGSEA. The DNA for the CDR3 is TGCAGCGCTGAAGATGGGCCCGGGGGGGGAGTCTACGAGCAGTACTTC. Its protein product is CSAEDGPGGGVYEQYF.

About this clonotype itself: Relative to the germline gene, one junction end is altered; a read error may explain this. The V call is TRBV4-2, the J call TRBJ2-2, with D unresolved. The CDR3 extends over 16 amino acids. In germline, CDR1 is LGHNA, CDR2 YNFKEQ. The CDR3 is CTSSQVGSRNTRELFF. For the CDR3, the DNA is TGTACCAGCAGCCAAGTGGGTAGCAGAAACACCAGGGAGCTGTTTTTT.

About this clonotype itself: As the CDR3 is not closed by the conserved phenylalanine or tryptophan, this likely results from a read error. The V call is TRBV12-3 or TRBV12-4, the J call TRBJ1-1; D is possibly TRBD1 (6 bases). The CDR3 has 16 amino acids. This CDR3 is CASSLDRTPSNTEAFS. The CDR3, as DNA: TGTGCCAGCAGCCTCGACAGGACCCCCTCGAACACCGAAGCTTTCTCT.

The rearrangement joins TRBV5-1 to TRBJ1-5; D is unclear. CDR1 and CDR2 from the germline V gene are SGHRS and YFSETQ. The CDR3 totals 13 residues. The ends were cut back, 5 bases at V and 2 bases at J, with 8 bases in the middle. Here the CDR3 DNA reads TGCGCCAGCAGTATGGAAGGCAATCAGCCCCAGCATTTT. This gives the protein CASSMEGNQPQHF.

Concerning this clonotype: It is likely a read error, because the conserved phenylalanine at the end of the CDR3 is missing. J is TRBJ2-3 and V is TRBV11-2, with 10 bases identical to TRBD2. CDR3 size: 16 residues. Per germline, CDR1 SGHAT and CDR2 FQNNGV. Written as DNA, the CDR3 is TGTGCCAGCAGCCTGGGACTAGCGAGGCTCACACATACGCAGTATCTT. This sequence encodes CASSLGLARLTHTQYL.

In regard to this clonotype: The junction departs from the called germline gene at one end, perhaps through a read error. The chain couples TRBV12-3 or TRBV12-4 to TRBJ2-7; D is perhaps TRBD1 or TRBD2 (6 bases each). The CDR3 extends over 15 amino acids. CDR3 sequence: CASSPRGGNPYEQYF. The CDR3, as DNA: TGTGCCAGCAGCCCCAGGGGCGGGAACCCCTACGAGCAATACTTC.

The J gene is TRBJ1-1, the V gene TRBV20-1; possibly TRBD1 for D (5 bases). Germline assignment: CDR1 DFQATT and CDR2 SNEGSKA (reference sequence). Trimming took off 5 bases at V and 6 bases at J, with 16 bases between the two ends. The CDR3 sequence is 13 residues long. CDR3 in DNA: TGCAGTGCTTATCCAGGGTTCGGCGCTGAAGCTTTCTTT. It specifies CSAYPGFGAEAFF.

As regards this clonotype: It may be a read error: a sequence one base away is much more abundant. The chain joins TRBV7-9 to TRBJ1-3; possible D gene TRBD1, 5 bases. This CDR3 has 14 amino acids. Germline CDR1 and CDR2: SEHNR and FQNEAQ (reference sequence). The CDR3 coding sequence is TGTGCCAGCAGCCCCATCGGGACTGGAGACACCATATATTTT. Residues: CASSPIGTGDTIYF. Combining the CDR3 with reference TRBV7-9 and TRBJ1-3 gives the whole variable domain DTGVSQNPRHKITKRGQNVTFRCDPISEHNRLYWYRQTLGQGPEFLTYFQNEAQLEKSRLLSDRFSAERPKGSFSTLEIQRTEQGDSAMYLCASSPIGTGDTIYFGEGSWLTVV.

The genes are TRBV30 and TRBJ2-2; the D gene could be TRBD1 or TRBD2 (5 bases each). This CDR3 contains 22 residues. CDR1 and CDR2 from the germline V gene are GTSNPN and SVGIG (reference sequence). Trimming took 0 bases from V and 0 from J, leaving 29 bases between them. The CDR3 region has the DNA TGTGCCTGGAGTGTTAAAGGGATCCCGGGACGTCCCCCTATGGCGAACACCGGGGAGCTGTTTTTT. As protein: CAWSVKGIPGRPPMANTGELFF.

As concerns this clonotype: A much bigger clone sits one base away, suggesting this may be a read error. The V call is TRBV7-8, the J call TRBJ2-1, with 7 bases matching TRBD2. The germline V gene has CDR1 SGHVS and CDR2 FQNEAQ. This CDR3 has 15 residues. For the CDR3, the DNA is TGTGCCAGCATCTTAGCCCGACTAGCTCTCAATGAGCAGTTCTTC. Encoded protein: CASILARLALNEQFF.

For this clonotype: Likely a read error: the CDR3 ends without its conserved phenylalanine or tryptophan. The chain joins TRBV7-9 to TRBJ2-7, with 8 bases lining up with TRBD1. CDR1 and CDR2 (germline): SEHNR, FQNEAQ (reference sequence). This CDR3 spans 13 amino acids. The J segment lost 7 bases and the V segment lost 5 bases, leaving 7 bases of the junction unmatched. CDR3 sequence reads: CASSTRDRKEQYL. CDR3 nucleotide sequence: TGTGCCAGCAGCACCCGGGACAGGAAGGAGCAGTACCTC.

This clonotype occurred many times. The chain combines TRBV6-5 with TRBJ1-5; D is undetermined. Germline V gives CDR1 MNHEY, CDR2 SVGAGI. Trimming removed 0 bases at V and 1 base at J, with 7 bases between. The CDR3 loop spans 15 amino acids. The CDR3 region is CASSYSLASNQPQHF. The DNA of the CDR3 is TGTGCCAGCAGTTACTCGCTGGCCAGCAATCAGCCCCAGCATTTT.

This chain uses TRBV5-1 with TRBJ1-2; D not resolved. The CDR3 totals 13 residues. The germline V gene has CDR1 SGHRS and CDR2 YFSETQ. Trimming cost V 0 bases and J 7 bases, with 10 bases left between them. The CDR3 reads CASSLEWACGYTF. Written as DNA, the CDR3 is TGCGCCAGCAGCTTGGAGTGGGCCTGTGGCTACACCTTC.

CDR3 loop: CASSLGANHDYTF. The CDR3 DNA reads as TGTGCCAGCAGTTTAGGGGCTAACCATGACTACACCTTC. This chain connects TRBV12-3 or TRBV12-4 to TRBJ1-2; D gene ambiguous. The CDR3 length is 13 residues. Trimming stripped 1 base from V and 10 bases from J, with 13 bases between.

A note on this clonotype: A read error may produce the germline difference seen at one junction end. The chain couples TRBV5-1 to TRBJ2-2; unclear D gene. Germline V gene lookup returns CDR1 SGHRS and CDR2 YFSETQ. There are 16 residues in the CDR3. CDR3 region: CASSFTSRCNTRELFF. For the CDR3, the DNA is TGCGCCAGCAGCTTTACCTCCAGGTGTAACACCAGGGAGCTGTTTTTT. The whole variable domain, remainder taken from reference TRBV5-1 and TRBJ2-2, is KAGVTQTPRYLIKTRGQQVTLSCSPISGHRSVSWYQQTPGQGLQFLFEYFSETQRNKGNFPGRFSGRQFSNSRSEMNVSTLELGDSALYLCASSFTSRCNTRELFFGEGSRLTVL.

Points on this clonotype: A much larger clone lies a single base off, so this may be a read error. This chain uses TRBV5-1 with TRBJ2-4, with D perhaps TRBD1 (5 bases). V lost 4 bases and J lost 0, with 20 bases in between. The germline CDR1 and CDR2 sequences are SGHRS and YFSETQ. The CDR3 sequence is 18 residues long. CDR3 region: CASSQGHGATGAKNIQYF. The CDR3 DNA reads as TGCGCCAGCAGCCAAGGACATGGGGCTACCGGAGCCAAAAACATTCAGTACTTC.

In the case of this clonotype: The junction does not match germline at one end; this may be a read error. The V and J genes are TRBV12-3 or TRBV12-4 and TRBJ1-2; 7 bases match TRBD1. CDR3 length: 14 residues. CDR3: CASTFTGGTDGYTF. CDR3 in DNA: TGTGCCAGCACTTTCACCGGTGGGACAGATGGTTACACCTTC.

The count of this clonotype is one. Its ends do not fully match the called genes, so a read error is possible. The CDR3 spells CANSQEGGRGDRQEKLFF. DNA for the CDR3: TGCGCCAACAGCCAAGAAGGGGGGAGGGGGGATCGGCAAGAAAAACTGTTTTTT. V usage is TRBV4-1 and J usage is TRBJ1-4; D is perhaps TRBD1 (6 bases). Germline V gives CDR1 MGHRA, CDR2 YSYEKL. The CDR3 loop spans 18 amino acids.

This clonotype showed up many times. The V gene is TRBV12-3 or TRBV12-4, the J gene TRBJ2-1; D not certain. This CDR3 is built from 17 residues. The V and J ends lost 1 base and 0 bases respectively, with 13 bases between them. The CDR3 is CASSLGSSTSSYNEQFF. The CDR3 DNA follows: TGTGCCAGCAGTTTAGGGAGCTCAACCAGCTCCTACAATGAGCAGTTCTTC.